These 26 T cell receptor beta chains were all obtained from the same sample, sequenced in a study of monozygotic twins with inflammatory bowel disease. TCRdb re-called the 5' RACE reads and shows each CDR3 protein once, DNA omitted. The sample holds nearly 450,000 distinct CDR3 sequences. What was sequenced was blood. All receptors come from a human donor with ulcerative colitis or Crohn's disease, or a healthy co-twin of an affected twin (not recorded which).

CDR3: CASTGRLAGSGEETQYF. The chain recombines TRBV6-1 with TRBJ2-5; TCRdb proposes TRBD2, but this gene call is untestable without DNA. Looked up from germline, CDR1 is MNHNS and CDR2 is SASEGT. This CDR3 contains 17 residues.

V usage is TRBV12-3 or TRBV12-4 and J usage is TRBJ1-4. The CDR3 extends over 15 amino acids. The CDR3 loop reads CASTPRGGTNEKLLF.

This chain uses TRBV5-1 with TRBJ2-1. The length of the CDR3 is 15 residues. Per the germline V gene, CDR1 is SGHRS and CDR2 is YFSETQ. The CDR3 loop is CASKVRTDSYNEQFF.

This chain uses TRBV3-1 with TRBJ2-2; TCRdb's D call, TRBD2, is unchecked because there is no DNA. Germline V gene lookup returns CDR1 LGHDT and CDR2 YNNKEL (reference sequence). This CDR3 is 14 amino acids long. The CDR3 loop reads CASSHSGRAGELFF.

This chain uses TRBV7-9 with TRBJ2-1; TCRdb's assignment of TRBD2 cannot be checked, as there is no DNA. The V gene's germline CDR1 is SEHNR and CDR2 FQNEAQ (reference sequence). There are 15 residues in the CDR3. The CDR3 sequence is CASSLGPSRSDEQFF.

The V gene is TRBV5-4, the J gene TRBJ2-1. In germline, CDR1 is SGHNT, CDR2 YYREEE (reference sequence). This CDR3 spans 15 amino acids. This chain's CDR3 is CASSPMFSSYNEQFF.

The J gene is TRBJ2-1, the V gene TRBV20-1; TCRdb picks TRBD2, but there is no DNA to check that call. The CDR3 has 13 residues. Looked up from germline, CDR1 is DFQATT and CDR2 is SNEGSKA (reference sequence). The CDR3 reads CSARKGGWNEQFF.

V and J are TRBV4-3 and TRBJ2-5; TCRdb reports TRBD2, a call that lacks DNA to check it against. The CDR3 runs 18 residues. Germline CDR1 LGHNA, CDR2 YSLEER. The CDR3 loop reads CASSRSQSALTHEETQYF.

The CDR3 protein is CASSRLVGGITDTQYF. The chain recombines TRBV4-1 with TRBJ2-3; TCRdb's D call of TRBD2 is untestable without DNA. This CDR3 is 16 amino acids long. Germline V gene sequence: CDR1 MGHRA, CDR2 YSYEKL.

The chain has TRBV5-6 and TRBJ1-4. The CDR3 has 15 residues. The germline gives CDR1 SGHDT, CDR2 YYEEEE. The CDR3 sequence is CASSLIDGTNEKLFF.

The chain has TRBV18 and TRBJ2-7; TCRdb reports TRBD1, a call that lacks DNA to check it against. CDR3 length equals 14 residues. Germline loops: CDR1 KGHSH, CDR2 LQKENI. The CDR3 spells CASSPDRGPSEQYF. Based on the CDR3 plus reference TRBV18 and TRBJ2-7, the full variable domain is NAGVMQNPRHLVRRRGQEARLRCSPMKGHSHVYWYRQLPEEGLKFMVYLQKENIIDESGMPKERFSAEFPKEGPSILRIQQVVRGDSAAYFCASSPDRGPSEQYFGPGTRLTVT.

This sequence joins TRBV11-2 and TRBJ2-1; TCRdb outputs TRBD2, but without DNA this stays unchecked. The CDR3 spans 15 residues. In germline, CDR1 is SGHAT, CDR2 FQNNGV. This CDR3 is CASSYLAGEGSEQFF.

The chain couples TRBV3-1 to TRBJ1-5. Looked up from germline, CDR1 is LGHDT and CDR2 is YNNKEL (reference sequence). CDR3 size: 13 residues. This CDR3 reads CASSQVPNQPQHF. Together with reference TRBV3-1 and TRBJ1-5, the CDR3 gives the full variable domain: DTAVSQTPKYLVTQMGNDKSIKCEQNLGHDTMYWYKQDSKKFLKIMFSYNNKELIINETVPNRFSPKSPDKAHLNLHINSLELGDSAVYFCASSQVPNQPQHFGDGTRLSIL.

The V and J genes are TRBV4-2 and TRBJ2-1; as DNA is missing, the TRBD2 call by TCRdb cannot be tested. CDR3 size: 15 residues. CDR1 is LGHNA and CDR2 is YNFKEQ in the germline V gene. The chain's CDR3 is CASSLGLAGDNEQFF.

The chain links TRBV6-5 to TRBJ1-5. The CDR3 loop spans 17 amino acids. Germline CDR1 reads MNHEY; CDR2 reads SVGAGI. CDR3 amino acids: CASSYNYRRDSNQPQHF.

The chain is built from TRBV7-9 and TRBJ2-1; TCRdb names TRBD1, which stays unverified in the absence of DNA. From germline, CDR1 is SEHNR and CDR2 FQNEAQ (reference sequence). This CDR3 region has 15 residues. CDR3: CASTLAMIFNNEQFF.

The gene calls are TRBV4-3 and TRBJ1-5. Germline CDR1 reads LGHNA; CDR2 reads YSLEER. There are 13 residues in the CDR3. The CDR3 loop reads CASSQESNQPQHF.

This sequence joins TRBV4-3 and TRBJ1-5; the D call from TCRdb, TRBD1, cannot be confirmed without DNA. This CDR3 spans 16 amino acids. The V gene's germline CDR1 is LGHNA and CDR2 YSLEER. CDR3: CASSQESGQSNQPQHF.

The V call is TRBV6-1, the J call TRBJ2-1; absent DNA, TCRdb's TRBD2 call cannot be checked. The CDR3 is 16 residues long. CDR1 and CDR2 (germline): MNHNS, SASEGT. The CDR3 loop is CASSSQVAGGYNEQFF.

The chain recombines TRBV4-1 with TRBJ2-3; with no DNA, the TCRdb D assignment of TRBD1 cannot be verified. The germline gives CDR1 MGHRA, CDR2 YSYEKL. CDR3 length equals 18 residues. CDR3 protein: CASSQATTPFGITDTQYF.

This rearrangement joins TRBV18 to TRBJ2-1; TCRdb's D gene call, TRBD1, goes unchecked for lack of DNA. Germline lookup yields CDR1 KGHSH and CDR2 LQKENI. The CDR3 loop spans 18 amino acids. The CDR3 region is CASSPRPGRRSSYNEQFF. Variable domain in full (rest from reference TRBV18 and TRBJ2-1): NAGVMQNPRHLVRRRGQEARLRCSPMKGHSHVYWYRQLPEEGLKFMVYLQKENIIDESGMPKERFSAEFPKEGPSILRIQQVVRGDSAAYFCASSPRPGRRSSYNEQFFGPGTRLTVL.

The V and J genes are TRBV15 and TRBJ2-3; TCRdb proposes TRBD2, but this gene call is untestable without DNA. Germline loops: CDR1 LNHNV, CDR2 YYDKDF (reference sequence). This CDR3 is built from 15 residues. CDR3 protein: CATTASPRFTDTQYF.

The chain links TRBV25-1 to TRBJ2-3; the TCRdb call, TRBD2, lacks DNA for checking. This CDR3 comprises 16 residues. The V gene's germline CDR1 is MGHDK and CDR2 SYGVNS. CDR3 sequence: CASSDLGTSGSDTQYF.

The gene calls are TRBV19 and TRBJ1-5; TCRdb lists TRBD1, though no DNA is available to test this call. Germline V gene lookup returns CDR1 LNHDA and CDR2 SQIVND (reference sequence). The CDR3 totals 16 residues. This CDR3 is CASSRSGLGSNQPQHF.

This chain joins TRBV10-3 and TRBJ2-3; the TCRdb call, TRBD2, lacks DNA for checking. Germline CDR1 is ENHRY and CDR2 is SYGVKD. CDR3 length: 14 amino acids. The CDR3 loop is CAAAAGESTDTQYF.

The V and J genes are TRBV7-9 and TRBJ2-1; the D call of TRBD2 rests on TCRdb alone, since no DNA is present to check it. The CDR3 has 14 amino acids. Germline CDR1 is SEHNR and CDR2 is FQNEAQ (reference sequence). This CDR3 is CASGLSGSSGEQFF.